What follows describes a single TCR beta chain. The data are from a study of shared T cell receptors in the human thymus. Produced via immunoSEQ multiplex PCR; TCRdb's table is partial and in-frame only. The profile covers hundreds of thousands of clones, with around 85% appearing a single time and around 0.0094% taken by the ten largest. CDR1 is ENHRY, CDR2 SYGVKD, per germline. Trimming pared 10 bases from V and 0 bases from J, leaving 10 bases between. The CDR3 spans 12 residues. These data are also associated with another study on human thymus T cells.

This receptor was taken from a girl in the first two years of life with a congenital heart defect. This chain uses TRBV10-3 with TRBJ2-7, with a possible D match to TRBD2 (6 bases). Material for sequencing was thymocytes. CDR3 bases: TGTGCCACCGGGACTTACTCCTACGAGCAGTACTTC. It codes for CATGTYSYEQYF.